This T cell receptor beta chain stems from a study of beta chain features in type 1 diabetes. For the study at large: Age and gender were similar between patients and healthy donors, as were cell yields. Across all samples, about 110,000,000 sorted cells were examined.

The CDR3 is 14 residues long. Trimming shortened V by 9 bases and J by 5 bases, and 16 bases separated the two germline ends. From germline, CDR1 is LNHDA and CDR2 SQIVND (reference sequence). Expressed TCRB transcripts were sequenced because the entire RNA isolate underwent reverse transcription. Sequencing used immunoSEQ multiplex PCR; TCRdb keeps in-frame clones, though not all of them. Of 900,000 or so clones detected, about a sixth appear once; the ten largest clones hold around 0.02%. Study observations and caveats: Type 1 diabetes patients had TCRB CDR3s that were shorter (moderately but significantly so) in all four CD4+ subsets.

Central memory, naive, regulatory and stem cell-like memory CD4+ cells were sorted by CD45RO/CCR7/CD25/CD127/CD95/CD27. In the case of this clone: Its matching antigen is unknown.

This TCR was recovered from a woman younger than 35 in good health. The sample was naive CD4+ T cells from blood. This sequence joins TRBV19 and TRBJ1-4, with a tentative D call TRBD1 (6 bases). The CDR3, as DNA: TGTGCCAGCCAAACAGGGTACCGGAATGAAAAACTGTTTTTT. The encoded protein is CASQTGYRNEKLFF.